This paragraph reports one T cell receptor (beta chain). This specimen comes from a study of technical replicates of blood from a handful of donors. Data came from immunoSEQ multiplex PCR; TCRdb stores just in-frame clones and leaves some out. Of about 54,000 clones detected, 90% to 95% appear once; the ten largest clones hold around 0.21%. CDR1 is WNHNN, CDR2 SYGVQD, per germline (reference sequence). The CDR3 length is 14 residues. V was trimmed by 11 bases and J by 5 bases, leaving 18 bases between them. The rearrangement links TRBV10-1 to TRBJ2-2; D remains ambiguous. The source material was T cells isolated from PBMCs. This sequence was found in a human donor in good health. CDR3 coding DNA: TGCGCCCGCATTCGAACCCCCGGGACCGGGGAGCTGTTTTTT. Protein sequence: CARIRTPGTGELFF.